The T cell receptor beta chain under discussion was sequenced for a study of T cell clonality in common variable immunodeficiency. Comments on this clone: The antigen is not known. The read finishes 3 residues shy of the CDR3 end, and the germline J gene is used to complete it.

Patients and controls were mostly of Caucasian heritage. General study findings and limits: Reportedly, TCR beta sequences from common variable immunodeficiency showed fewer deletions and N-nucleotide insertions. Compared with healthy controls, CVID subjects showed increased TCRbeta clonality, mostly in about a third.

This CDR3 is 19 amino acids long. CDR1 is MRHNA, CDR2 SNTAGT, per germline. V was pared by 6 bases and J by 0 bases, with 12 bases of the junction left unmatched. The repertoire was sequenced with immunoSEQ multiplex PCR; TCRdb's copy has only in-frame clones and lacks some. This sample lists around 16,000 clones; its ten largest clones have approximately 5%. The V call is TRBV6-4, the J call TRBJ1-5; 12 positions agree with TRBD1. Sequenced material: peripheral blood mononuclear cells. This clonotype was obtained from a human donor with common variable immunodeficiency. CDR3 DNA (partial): TGTGCCAGCAGCGACCCCGGGACAGGGGGCGTCTATAGCAATCAGCCC. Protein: CASSDPGTGGVYSNQP. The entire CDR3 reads CASSDPGTGGVYSNQPQHF.